Listed here are 13 T cell receptor beta chains from one sample, sequenced in a study of T-cell reconstitution after alpha-beta-depleted transplantation in children. The TCRbeta library incorporated unique molecular identifiers. TCRdb called the PCR reads again in MiXCR, with one record for every CDR3 protein. The sample has 100,000 to 150,000 distinct CDR3 sequences; roughly 24% are singletons. The sample in question was PBMCs, mostly from graft donor cells, obtained 180 days after TCRalphabeta/CD19-depleted stem cell transplant. The source is a male patient between 2 and 15 years old who had a stem cell transplant for chronic granulomatous disease, so the T cells may come from the graft donor.

The chain recombines TRBV20-1 with TRBJ2-5; 8 bases match TRBD2. The CDR3 extends over 14 amino acids. Germline CDR1 is DFQATT and CDR2 is SNEGSKA (reference sequence). The junction had 3 bases not matched to a gene; V was cut back by 0 bases and J by 3 bases. Here the CDR3 DNA reads TGCAGTGCTAGAGATGGGACTAGAAAAGAGACCCAGTACTTC. Translated, it gives CSARDGTRKETQYF.

This clonotype was seen ten or more times. V and J are TRBV29-1 and TRBJ2-3; 7 bases are shared with TRBD1. CDR1 SQVTM and CDR2 ANQGSEA come from the germline V gene. J gave up 4 bases and V 3 bases, and 4 bases lay outside the gene matches. This CDR3 spans 13 amino acids. The CDR3 bases are TGCAGCGTTGACCCGGGACAGTCAGATACGCAGTATTTT. Translated, it gives CSVDPGQSDTQYF.

This clonotype has at least ten counts. V and J are TRBV27 and TRBJ2-7, with TRBD2 matching over 7 bases. V shed 5 bases and J 1 base; nucleotides not matched to a gene: 8. This CDR3 is 15 amino acids long. Germline CDR1 reads MNHEY; CDR2 reads SMNVEV (reference sequence). The CDR3 DNA follows: TGTGCCAGCAGTGTGACTAGCCTATCTTCCTACGAGCAGTACTTC. Translating gives CASSVTSLSSYEQYF.

This clonotype was counted ten times or more. The gene calls are TRBV6-1 and TRBJ2-7; TRBD1 is a possible D gene (5 bases). Deletions cut 6 bases from V and 6 bases from J, with 18 bases between. The CDR3 spans 14 residues. The germline gives CDR1 MNHNS, CDR2 SASEGT. The CDR3 region has the DNA TGTGCCAGCAGCGGTGGCAGGGTAGTTCGCGAGCAGTACTTC. This encodes CASSGGRVVREQYF.

The chain links TRBV7-2 to TRBJ2-7; D gene ambiguous. Germline loops: CDR1 SGHTA, CDR2 FQGNSA. This CDR3 is 13 amino acids long. Trimming shortened V by 1 base and J by 3 bases, and 7 bases separated the two germline ends. The CDR3 coding sequence is TGTGCCAGCAGCTTAGTAATAAACTACGAGCAGTACTTC. Its protein product is CASSLVINYEQYF.

The CDR3: CASSLERAGGPNEQFF. As DNA, the CDR3 is TGTGCCAGCAGTCTGGAGAGGGCGGGAGGGCCTAATGAGCAGTTCTTC. This sequence joins TRBV28 and TRBJ2-1, with 9 nucleotides matching TRBD2. V dropped 5 bases and J dropped 7; count of bases not matched to a gene: 12. Germline CDR1 and CDR2: MDHEN and SYDVKM. The CDR3 covers 16 residues.

The table lists this clonotype with many counts. V gene TRBV20-1 combines with J gene TRBJ2-1; 7 positions match TRBD1. In germline, CDR1 is DFQATT, CDR2 SNEGSKA (reference sequence). With V trimmed by 3 bases and J by 8 bases, 7 bases remained unmatched. CDR3 length: 13 amino acids. CDR3 DNA: TGCAGTGCTAGGTACAGGGGTCGATATGAGCAGTTCTTC. It encodes CSARYRGRYEQFF.

The chain employs TRBV5-1 and TRBJ2-1; 10 positions agree with TRBD2. Germline assignment: CDR1 SGHRS and CDR2 YFSETQ. Losses at the gene ends were 3 bases for V and 9 bases for J; bases not matched to a gene: 6. The CDR3 has 14 amino acids. The CDR3 DNA reads as TGCGCCAGCAGCTGGAGCGGGGGGGCCTTTGAGCAGTTCTTC. Translating it yields CASSWSGGAFEQFF.

In its sample, this clonotype was seen a few times. The V and J genes are TRBV12-3 or TRBV12-4 and TRBJ2-5, with 7 bases identical to TRBD2. The CDR3 runs to 14 residues. The ends lost 5 bases at V and 3 bases at J; junction bases unmatched: 6. CDR3 in DNA: TGTGCCAGCAGTCAGGTGGGAGGGGAAGAGACCCAGTACTTC. Residues: CASSQVGGEETQYF.

This clonotype was seen ten or more times. The chain carries TRBV7-2 and TRBJ2-2, with 8 bases fitting TRBD1. The CDR3 runs to 14 residues. Germline CDR1 is SGHTA and CDR2 is FQGNSA. J gave up 7 bases and V 3 bases, and 4 bases lay outside the gene matches. Here the CDR3 reads CASSLTGANGELFF. CDR3 nucleotides: TGTGCCAGCAGCTTGACAGGGGCGAACGGGGAGCTGTTTTTT.

This clonotype was counted many times. This rearrangement joins TRBV5-1 to TRBJ2-3; D is unclear. The CDR3 length is 14 residues. Germline CDR1 is SGHRS and CDR2 is YFSETQ. V was trimmed by 0 bases and J by 0 bases, leaving 5 bases between them. CDR3 residues: CASSLDGSTDTQYF. CDR3 sequence (DNA): TGCGCCAGCAGCTTGGACGGTAGCACAGATACGCAGTATTTT.

There are many counts of this clonotype. The chain has TRBV4-1 and TRBJ2-5; 9 nucleotides agree with TRBD2. The germline V gene has CDR1 MGHRA and CDR2 YSYEKL. V shed 3 bases, J shed 4 bases, and the junction held 3 bases outside the gene matches. The CDR3 covers 14 residues. CDR3: CASSHLGLAETQYF. As DNA, the CDR3 is TGCGCCAGCAGCCATTTGGGACTAGCAGAGACCCAGTACTTC.

This chain links TRBV29-1 with TRBJ2-7, with TRBD1 as a possible D gene (6 bases). CDR1 is SQVTM and CDR2 is ANQGSEA in the germline V gene. V gave up 4 bases and J gave up 2 bases, with 9 bases separating them. The CDR3 runs 12 residues. The DNA for the CDR3 is TGCAGCGTTGCGACAGGAGCCTACGAGCAGTACTTC. This codes for CSVATGAYEQYF.